A selection of T cell receptor beta chains follows, all from one sample in a study of blood T cell repertoires in COVID-19. Some clones are missing from TCRdb's copy, which holds only in-frame ones; the method was immunoSEQ multiplex PCR. The table lists around 450,000 clones, roughly 87% of them singletons. The sequenced sample consisted of PBMCs or T cells enriched from blood (not recorded which). The source of these receptors is a man between 18 and 35 years old who had recovered from COVID-19. Each CDR3 is given with its conserved first and last residue. The order of the fields is clone size, J gene, V gene, D gene, CDR3 protein, CDR3 DNA. The D gene is left open where the match is weak. Expanded clones get a size class; other rows say once, few or many, or leave the size out.

>-|TRBJ1-4|TRBV15|-
CATSHQGANEKLFF
TGTGCCACCAGCCATCAAGGGGCTAATGAAAAACTGTTTTTT
>-|TRBJ1-5|TRBV3-1/TRBV3-2|-
CASSQVHDNQPQHF
TGTGCCAGCAGCCAAGTACATGACAATCAGCCCCAGCATTTT
>-|TRBJ1-2|TRBV5-4|-
CASSPSGQGTDGYTF
TGTGCCAGCAGCCCCTCCGGGCAGGGAACGGATGGCTACACCTTC
>once|TRBJ2-7|TRBV28|-
CASRFDSGNLFYEQYF
TGTGCCAGCAGGTTCGACTCAGGGAACCTATTTTACGAGCAGTACTTC
>-|TRBJ2-2|TRBV10-2|-
CASSGSQGSDGELFF
TGCGCCAGCAGTGGGTCACAGGGTAGTGACGGGGAGCTGTTTTTT
>-|TRBJ1-1|TRBV14|-
CASSSKNEGEAFF
TGTGCCAGCAGCTCCAAGAACGAGGGTGAAGCTTTCTTT
>once|TRBJ2-1|TRBV18|TRBD1
CASSPLRDRGSDEQFF
TGTGCCAGCTCACCGTTACGGGACAGGGGATCCGATGAGCAGTTCTTC
>-|TRBJ1-5|TRBV28|TRBD1
CASSSTGVGQPQHF
TGTGCCAGCAGTTCGACAGGGGTCGGTCAGCCCCAGCATTTT
>-|TRBJ1-2|TRBV27|TRBD1
CASSLTGPNNYGYTF
TGTGCCAGCAGTTTGACAGGGCCGAATAACTATGGCTACACCTTC
>-|TRBJ2-5|TRBV7-3|TRBD1
CASSPDRVAAQYF
TGTGCCAGCAGCCCAGACAGGGTGGCCGCCCAGTACTTC
>-|TRBJ1-5|TRBV2|TRBD1
CASSKQGLPNQPQHF
TGTGCCAGCAGTAAACAGGGGCTGCCCAATCAGCCCCAGCATTTT
>-|TRBJ2-1|TRBV28|TRBD2
CASSWGRLAGTSSYNEQFF
TGTGCCAGCAGTTGGGGTCGACTAGCCGGTACCAGCTCCTACAATGAGCAGTTCTTC
>-|TRBJ1-2|TRBV27|-
CASSYGQNYGYTF
TGTGCCAGCAGTTACGGACAGAACTATGGCTACACCTTC
>-|TRBJ1-6|TRBV9|-
CASSPTQGNSSPLHF
TGTGCCAGCAGCCCCACTCAGGGTAATAGTTCACCCCTCCACTTT
>few|TRBJ2-5|TRBV18|TRBD2
CASSPPEWTSGGQKTQYF
TGTGCCAGCTCACCACCCGAATGGACTAGCGGGGGTCAGAAGACCCAGTACTTC
>-|TRBJ2-3|TRBV7-9|-
CASSLGTTSTDTQYF
TGTGCCAGCAGCTTAGGTACTACTAGCACAGATACGCAGTATTTT
>-|TRBJ1-1|TRBV27|TRBD1
CASSLLAIRDRNTEAFF
TGTGCCAGCAGTTTACTAGCCATCCGGGACAGGAACACTGAAGCTTTCTTT
>-|TRBJ2-2|TRBV19|TRBD2
CASSSSGSNRELFF
TGTGCCAGTAGTAGTAGCGGGAGTAACCGGGAGCTGTTTTTT
>-|TRBJ1-1|TRBV19|-
CASSIGRGGTEAFF
TGTGCCAGTAGTATAGGGAGGGGAGGCACTGAAGCTTTCTTT
>-|TRBJ1-2|TRBV18|-
CASSPASVYGYTF
TGTGCCAGCTCACCGGCCAGTGTCTATGGCTACACCTTC
>-|TRBJ2-7|TRBV12-3/TRBV12-4|-
CASSVTYEQYF
TGTGCCAGCAGTGTTACCTACGAGCAGTACTTC
>-|TRBJ1-4|TRBV2|TRBD1
CASKGALSEKLFF
TGTGCCAGCAAGGGGGCTTTAAGTGAAAAACTGTTTTTT
>-|TRBJ1-2|TRBV29-1|TRBD1
CSVTTDRAPFEGYTF
TGCAGCGTTACTACCGACAGGGCCCCTTTCGAAGGCTACACCTTC
>-|TRBJ2-6|TRBV10-3|-
CAITDHSGANVLTF
TGTGCCATCACTGACCACTCTGGGGCCAACGTCCTGACTTTC
>once|TRBJ1-4|TRBV5-1|-
CASSLYVAGKKLPLVDTNEKLFF
TGCGCCAGCAGCTTGTACGTTGCAGGGAAAAAACTGCCGCTCGTGGATACAAATGAAAAACTGTTTTTT
>-|TRBJ2-1|TRBV3-1/TRBV3-2|-
CASSPFQGNNEQFF
TGTGCCAGCAGCCCGTTTCAGGGTAACAATGAGCAGTTCTTC
>-|TRBJ1-1|TRBV11-3|TRBD1
CASSLVRGSTEAFF
TGTGCCAGCAGCTTAGTCAGGGGGAGCACTGAAGCTTTCTTT
>-|TRBJ1-3|TRBV30|TRBD1
CAWSVRQGHSGNTIYF
TGTGCCTGGAGTGTACGACAGGGTCACTCTGGAAACACCATATATTTT
>-|TRBJ2-2|TRBV5-1|-
CASSQSNTGELFF
TGCGCCAGCAGCCAATCGAACACCGGGGAGCTGTTTTTT